This T cell receptor (beta chain) was recovered during a study of cytotoxic CD8 clonotypes in ibrutinib-treated CLL. Looking at the study overall: When averaged across all of the samples, the counts came to a few hundred thousand productive templates and tens of thousands of productive rearrangements. Study conclusions and caveats: Public clonotypes proved infrequent, and on treatment they shrank or remained steady. Clonality at baseline surpassed age-matched healthy donors and tracked circulating CD8+ T-cell counts. Before falling back toward baseline at progression, clonality had risen at the time of ibrutinib response.

The table came from immunoSEQ multiplex PCR; TCRdb's copy has only in-frame clones and leaves some out. The repertoire has 97,000 or so clones, more than 75% of them found once; the top ten carry about 34%. Germline CDR1 and CDR2: KGHSH and LQKENI. This CDR3 is 15 amino acids long. Trimming stripped 4 bases from V and 2 bases from J, with 15 bases between. This clone has more than one count but fewer than ten. Its antigen is unknown. The material was PBMCs, obtained after 12 months of ibrutinib treatment. The TCR sequence derives from a human donor with chronic lymphocytic leukemia. The V and J genes are TRBV18 and TRBJ2-7; D is ambiguous. Written as DNA, the CDR3 is TGTGCCAGCTCACGGCACAGATCAAACGCCTACGAGCAGTACTTC. Translating it yields CASSRHRSNAYEQYF. The full variable domain, rest sourced from reference TRBV18 and TRBJ2-7, is NAGVMQNPRHLVRRRGQEARLRCSPMKGHSHVYWYRQLPEEGLKFMVYLQKENIIDESGMPKERFSAEFPKEGPSILRIQQVVRGDSAAYFCASSRHRSNAYEQYFGPGTRLTVT.